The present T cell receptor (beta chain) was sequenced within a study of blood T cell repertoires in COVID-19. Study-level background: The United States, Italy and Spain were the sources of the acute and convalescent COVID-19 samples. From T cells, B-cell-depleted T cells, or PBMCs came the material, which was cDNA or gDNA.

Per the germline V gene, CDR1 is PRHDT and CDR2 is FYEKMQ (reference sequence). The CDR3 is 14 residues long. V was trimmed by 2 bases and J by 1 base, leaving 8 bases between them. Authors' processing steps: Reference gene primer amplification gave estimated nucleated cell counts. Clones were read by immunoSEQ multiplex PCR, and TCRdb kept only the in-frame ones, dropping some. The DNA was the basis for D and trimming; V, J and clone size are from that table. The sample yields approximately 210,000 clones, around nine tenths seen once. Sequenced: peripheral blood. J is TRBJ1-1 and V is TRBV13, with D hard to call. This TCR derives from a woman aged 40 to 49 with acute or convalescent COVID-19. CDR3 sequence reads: CASSLFRKNTEAFF. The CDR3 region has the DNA TGTGCCAGCAGCTTATTCAGGAAGAACACTGAAGCTTTCTTT.